The following is a TCR beta chain sequence with its context. The sample originates from a study of siplizumab effects on memory and regulatory T cells. The repertoire was sequenced with immunoSEQ multiplex PCR; TCRdb's copy has only in-frame clones and lacks some. The profile shows roughly 120,000 clones, approximately 94% of them singletons. From germline, CDR1 is SGHNT and CDR2 YENEEA. The CDR3 contains 13 residues. V was cut by 1 base and J by 11 bases, with 14 bases left in between. The chain carries TRBV11-3 and TRBJ2-5, with a weak D call TRBD2 (6 bases). This receptor was identified in a human donor in good health. The specimen sequenced was non-Treg CD4+ T cells sorted from blood. CDR3 sequence reads: CASSLGRGREQYF. CDR3 sequence (DNA): TGTGCCAGCAGCTTAGGTCGGGGCCGGGAGCAGTACTTC.